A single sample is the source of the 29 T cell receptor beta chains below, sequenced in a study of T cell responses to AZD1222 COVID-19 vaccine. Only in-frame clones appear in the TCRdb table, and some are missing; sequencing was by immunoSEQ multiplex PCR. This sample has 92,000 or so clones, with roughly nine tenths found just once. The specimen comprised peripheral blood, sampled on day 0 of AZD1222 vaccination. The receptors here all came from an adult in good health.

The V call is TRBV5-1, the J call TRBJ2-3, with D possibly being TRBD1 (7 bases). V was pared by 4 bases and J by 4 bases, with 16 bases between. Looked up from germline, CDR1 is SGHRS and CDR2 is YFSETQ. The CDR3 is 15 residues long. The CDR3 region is CASSPGRRGADTQYF. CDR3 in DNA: TGCGCCAGCAGCCCGGGGCGCAGGGGGGCAGATACGCAGTATTTT.

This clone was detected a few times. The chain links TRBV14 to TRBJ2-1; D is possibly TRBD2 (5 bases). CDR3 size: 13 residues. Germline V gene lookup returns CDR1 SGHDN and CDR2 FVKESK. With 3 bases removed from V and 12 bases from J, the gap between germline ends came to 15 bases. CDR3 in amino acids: CASSQGKGRRQFF. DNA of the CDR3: TGTGCCAGCAGCCAGGGGAAAGGGAGAAGGCAGTTCTTC.

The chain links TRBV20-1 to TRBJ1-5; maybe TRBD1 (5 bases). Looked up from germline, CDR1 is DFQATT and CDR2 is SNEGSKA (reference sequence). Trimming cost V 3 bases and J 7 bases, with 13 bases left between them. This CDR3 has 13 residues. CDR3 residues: CSASSGGSQPQHF. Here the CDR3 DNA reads TGCAGTGCTAGTTCGGGGGGAAGCCAGCCCCAGCATTTT.

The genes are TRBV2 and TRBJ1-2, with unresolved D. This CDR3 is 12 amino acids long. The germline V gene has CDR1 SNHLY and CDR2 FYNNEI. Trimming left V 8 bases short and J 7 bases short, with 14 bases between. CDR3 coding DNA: TGTGCCAGCGGGCGGGGAAGCGGTGGCTACACCTTC. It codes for CASGRGSGGYTF. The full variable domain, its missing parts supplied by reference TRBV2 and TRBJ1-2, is EPEVTQTPSHQVTQMGQEVILRCVPISNHLYFYWYRQILGQKVEFLVSFYNNEISEKSEIFDDQFSVERPDGSNFTLKIRSTKLEDSAMYFCASGRGSGGYTFGSGTRLTVV.

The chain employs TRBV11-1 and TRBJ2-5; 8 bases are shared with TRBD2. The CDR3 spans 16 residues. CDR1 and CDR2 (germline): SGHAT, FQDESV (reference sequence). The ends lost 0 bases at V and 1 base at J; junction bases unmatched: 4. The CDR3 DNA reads TGTGCCAGCAGCTTAGCCCGGGGGGGGCTCCAAGAGACCCAGTACTTC. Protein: CASSLARGGLQETQYF.

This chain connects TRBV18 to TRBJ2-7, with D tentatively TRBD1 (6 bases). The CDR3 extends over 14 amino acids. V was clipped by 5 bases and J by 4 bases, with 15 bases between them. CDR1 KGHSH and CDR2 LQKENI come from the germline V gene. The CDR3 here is CASSTGDRTYEQYF. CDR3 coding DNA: TGTGCCAGCTCAACAGGAGACAGGACTTACGAGCAGTACTTC.

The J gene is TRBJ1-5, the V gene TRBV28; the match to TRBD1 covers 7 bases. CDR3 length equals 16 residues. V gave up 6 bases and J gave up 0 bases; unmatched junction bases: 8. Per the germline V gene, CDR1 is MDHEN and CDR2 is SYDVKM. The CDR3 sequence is CASRRQGGGSNQPQHF. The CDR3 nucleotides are TGTGCCAGCAGACGACAGGGAGGAGGTAGCAATCAGCCCCAGCATTTT.

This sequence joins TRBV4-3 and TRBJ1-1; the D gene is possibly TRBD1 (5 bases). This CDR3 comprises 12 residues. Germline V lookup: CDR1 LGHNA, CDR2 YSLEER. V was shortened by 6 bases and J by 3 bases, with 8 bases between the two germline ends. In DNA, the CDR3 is TGCGCCAGCAGGATGGGGGACACTGAAGCTTTCTTT. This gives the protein CASRMGDTEAFF.

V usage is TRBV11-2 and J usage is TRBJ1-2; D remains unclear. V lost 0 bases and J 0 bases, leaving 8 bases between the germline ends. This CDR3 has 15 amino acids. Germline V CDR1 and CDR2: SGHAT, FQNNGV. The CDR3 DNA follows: TGTGCCAGCAGCTTAGAAAGCTGGGCTAACTATGGCTACACCTTC. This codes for CASSLESWANYGYTF.

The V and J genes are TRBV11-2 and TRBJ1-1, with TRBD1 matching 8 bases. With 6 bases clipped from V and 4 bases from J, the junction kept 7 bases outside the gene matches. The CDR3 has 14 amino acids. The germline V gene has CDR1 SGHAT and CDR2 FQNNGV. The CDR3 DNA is TGTGCCAGCAGTCGGACAGGGCTGGCCACTGAAGCTTTCTTT. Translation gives CASSRTGLATEAFF.

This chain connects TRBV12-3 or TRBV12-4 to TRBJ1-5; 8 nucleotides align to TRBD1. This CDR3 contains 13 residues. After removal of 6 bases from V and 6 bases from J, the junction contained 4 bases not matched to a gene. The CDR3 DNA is TGTGCCAGCAGCACAGGGGGACGTCAGCCCCAGCATTTT. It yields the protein CASSTGGRQPQHF.

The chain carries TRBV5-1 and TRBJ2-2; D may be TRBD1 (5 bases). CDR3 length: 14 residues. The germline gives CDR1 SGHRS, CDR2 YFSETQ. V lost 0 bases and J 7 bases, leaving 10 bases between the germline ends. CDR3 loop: CASSLGQSGGELFF. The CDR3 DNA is TGCGCCAGCAGCTTGGGACAGAGTGGCGGGGAGCTGTTTTTT.

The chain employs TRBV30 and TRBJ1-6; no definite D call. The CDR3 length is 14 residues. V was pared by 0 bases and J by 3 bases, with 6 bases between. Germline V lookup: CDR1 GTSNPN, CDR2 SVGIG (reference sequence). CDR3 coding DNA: TGTGCCTGGAGTGTACAGCTCTATAATTCACCCCTCCACTTT. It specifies CAWSVQLYNSPLHF.

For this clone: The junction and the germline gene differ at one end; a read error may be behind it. CDR3: CASSRGQGARTGELFF. CDR3 DNA sequence: TGTGCTAGCAGCCGGGGACAGGGGGCGCGAACCGGGGAGCTGTTTTTT. The V gene is TRBV7-7, the J gene TRBJ2-2; 12 bases align to TRBD1. This CDR3 has 16 amino acids. Germline-derived CDR1 and CDR2 are SSHAT and FNYEAQ (reference sequence).

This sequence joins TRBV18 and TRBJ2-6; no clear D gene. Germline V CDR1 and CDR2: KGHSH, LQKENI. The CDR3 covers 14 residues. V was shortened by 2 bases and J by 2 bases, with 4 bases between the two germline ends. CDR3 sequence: CASSPAAGANVLTF. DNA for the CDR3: TGTGCCAGCTCACCAGCCGCTGGGGCCAACGTCCTGACTTTC.

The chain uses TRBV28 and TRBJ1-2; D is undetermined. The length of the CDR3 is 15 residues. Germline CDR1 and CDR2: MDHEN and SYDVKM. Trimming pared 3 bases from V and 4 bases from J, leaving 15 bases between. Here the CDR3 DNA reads TGTGCCAGCAGTTTGCCCCCTGGCGGAGTCTATGGCTACACCTTC. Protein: CASSLPPGGVYGYTF.

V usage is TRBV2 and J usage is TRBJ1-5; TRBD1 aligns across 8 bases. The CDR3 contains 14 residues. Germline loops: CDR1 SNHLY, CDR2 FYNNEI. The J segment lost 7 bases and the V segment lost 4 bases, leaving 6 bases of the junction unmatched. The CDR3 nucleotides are TGTGCCAGCAGTGGACAGGGGAGGATCCAGCCCCAGCATTTT. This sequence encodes CASSGQGRIQPQHF. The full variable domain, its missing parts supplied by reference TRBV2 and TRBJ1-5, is EPEVTQTPSHQVTQMGQEVILRCVPISNHLYFYWYRQILGQKVEFLVSFYNNEISEKSEIFDDQFSVERPDGSNFTLKIRSTKLEDSAMYFCASSGQGRIQPQHFGDGTRLSIL.

The CDR3 sequence: CASSPRGRLDGYTF. DNA of the CDR3: TGTGCCAGCAGCCCGAGGGGGCGGCTCGATGGCTACACCTTC. The chain carries TRBV11-1 and TRBJ1-2, with 7 bases identical to TRBD1. CDR3 size: 14 residues. Germline trimming cut 5 bases from V and 6 bases from J; bases unmatched to any gene: 9. Germline-derived CDR1 and CDR2 are SGHAT and FQDESV (reference sequence).

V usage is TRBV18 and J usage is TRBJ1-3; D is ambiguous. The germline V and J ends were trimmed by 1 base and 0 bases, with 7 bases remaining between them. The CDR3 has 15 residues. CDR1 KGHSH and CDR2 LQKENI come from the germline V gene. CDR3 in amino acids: CASSPRADSGNTIYF. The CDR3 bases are TGTGCCAGCTCACCACGGGCGGACTCTGGAAACACCATATATTTT.

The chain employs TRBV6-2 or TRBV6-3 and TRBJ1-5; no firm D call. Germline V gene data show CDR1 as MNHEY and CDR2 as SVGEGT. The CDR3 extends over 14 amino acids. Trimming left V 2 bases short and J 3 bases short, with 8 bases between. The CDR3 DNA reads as TGTGCCAGCAGTTACGACCAGGTCAATCAGCCCCAGCATTTT. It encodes CASSYDQVNQPQHF.

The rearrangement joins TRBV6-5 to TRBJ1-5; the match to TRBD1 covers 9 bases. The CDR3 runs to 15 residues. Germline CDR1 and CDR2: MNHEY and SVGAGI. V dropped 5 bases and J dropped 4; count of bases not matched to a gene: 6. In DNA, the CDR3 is TGTGCCAGCAGTCCCCAGGACAGGGGAAATCAGCCCCAGCATTTT. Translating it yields CASSPQDRGNQPQHF.

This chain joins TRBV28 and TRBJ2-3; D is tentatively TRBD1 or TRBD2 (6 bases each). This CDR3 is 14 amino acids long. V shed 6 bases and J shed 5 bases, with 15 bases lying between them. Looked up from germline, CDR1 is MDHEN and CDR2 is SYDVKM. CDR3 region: CASSLQGLGDTQYF. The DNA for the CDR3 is TGTGCCAGCAGCCTACAGGGACTCGGAGATACGCAGTATTTT. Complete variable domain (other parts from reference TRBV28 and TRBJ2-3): DVKVTQSSRYLVKRTGEKVFLECVQDMDHENMFWYRQDPGLGLRLIYFSYDVKMKEKGDIPEGYSVSREKKERFSLILESASTNQTSMYLCASSLQGLGDTQYFGPGTRLTVL.

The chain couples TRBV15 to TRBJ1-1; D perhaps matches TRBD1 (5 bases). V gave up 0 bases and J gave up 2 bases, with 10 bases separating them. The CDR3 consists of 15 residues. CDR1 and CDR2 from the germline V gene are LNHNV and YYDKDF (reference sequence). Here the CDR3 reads CATSRDLGPNTEAFF. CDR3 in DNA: TGTGCCACCAGCAGAGATTTGGGACCAAACACTGAAGCTTTCTTT. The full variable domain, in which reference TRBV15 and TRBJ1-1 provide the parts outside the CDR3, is DAMVIQNPRYQVTQFGKPVTLSCSQTLNHNVMYWYQQKSSQAPKLLFHYYDKDFNNEADTPDNFQSRRPNTSFCFLDIRSPGLGDTAMYLCATSRDLGPNTEAFFGQGTRLTVV.

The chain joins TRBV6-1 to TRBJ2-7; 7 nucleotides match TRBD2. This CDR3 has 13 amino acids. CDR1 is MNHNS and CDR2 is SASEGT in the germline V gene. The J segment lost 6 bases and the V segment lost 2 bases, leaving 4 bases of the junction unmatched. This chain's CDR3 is CASSEFGLGEQYF. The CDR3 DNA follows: TGTGCCAGCAGTGAATTTGGACTAGGCGAGCAGTACTTC.

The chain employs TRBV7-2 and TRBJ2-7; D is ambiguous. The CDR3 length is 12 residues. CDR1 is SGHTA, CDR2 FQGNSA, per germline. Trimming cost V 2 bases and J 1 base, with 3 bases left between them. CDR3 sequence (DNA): TGTGCCAGCAGCTTAATGTCCTACGAGCAGTACTTC. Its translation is CASSLMSYEQYF.

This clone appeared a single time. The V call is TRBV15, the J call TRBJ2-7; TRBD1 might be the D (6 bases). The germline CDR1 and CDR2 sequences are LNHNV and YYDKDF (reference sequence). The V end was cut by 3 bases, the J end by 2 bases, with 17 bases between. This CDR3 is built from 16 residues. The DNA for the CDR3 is TGTGCCACCAGCAGGTTACAGGGTGGCATCCCCTACGAGCAGTACTTC. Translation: CATSRLQGGIPYEQYF. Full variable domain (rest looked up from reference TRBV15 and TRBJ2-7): DAMVIQNPRYQVTQFGKPVTLSCSQTLNHNVMYWYQQKSSQAPKLLFHYYDKDFNNEADTPDNFQSRRPNTSFCFLDIRSPGLGDTAMYLCATSRLQGGIPYEQYFGPGTRLTVT.

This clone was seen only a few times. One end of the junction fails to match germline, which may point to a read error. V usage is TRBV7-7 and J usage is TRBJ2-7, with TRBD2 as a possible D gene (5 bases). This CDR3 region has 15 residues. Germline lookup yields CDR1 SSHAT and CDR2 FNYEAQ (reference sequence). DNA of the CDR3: TGTGCTAGCAGCTTAGGATCCGGGGACTCCTACGAGCAGTACTTC. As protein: CASSLGSGDSYEQYF.

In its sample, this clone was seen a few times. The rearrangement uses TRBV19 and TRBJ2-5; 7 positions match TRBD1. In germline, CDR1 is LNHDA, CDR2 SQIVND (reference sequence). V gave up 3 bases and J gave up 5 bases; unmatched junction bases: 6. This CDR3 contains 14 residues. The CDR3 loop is CASSMRTGLETQYF. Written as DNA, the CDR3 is TGTGCCAGTAGTATGCGGACAGGCTTGGAGACCCAGTACTTC.

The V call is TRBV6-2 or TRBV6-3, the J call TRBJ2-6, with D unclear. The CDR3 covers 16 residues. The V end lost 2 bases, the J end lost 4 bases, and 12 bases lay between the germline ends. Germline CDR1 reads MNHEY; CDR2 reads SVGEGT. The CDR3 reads CASSYVGAAGANVLTF. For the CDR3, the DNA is TGTGCCAGCAGTTACGTGGGTGCGGCGGGGGCCAACGTCCTGACTTTC.